This T cell receptor (beta chain) derives from a study of blood T cells in healthy people across ages. A note on this clonotype: No antigen is known for it.

Sample-barcoded 5' priming and a J-beta primer mix drove a second PCR of roughly 6 to 12 cycles. TCRdb recomputed calls from the 5' RACE reads with MiXCR, one row per CDR3 protein. The sample lists 850,000 to 1,100,000 distinct CDR3 sequences, more than 30% seen once, with about an eighth in the top ten. The donors, all healthy, were Caucasians living in Russia, aged roughly 6 to 100. Overall study results and limits: Correlation between TCR beta diversity and naive T cell percentage was strong. Naive and antigen-experienced cells could not be conclusively compared, given unsorted PBMCs. Diversity figures based on one million T cells were deemed too low.

The CDR3 is made up of 16 amino acids. Between the trimmed V and J ends, which lost 5 bases and 8 bases, there was a span of 22 bases. Germline V CDR1 and CDR2: SGHTA, FQGTGA. The V and J genes are TRBV7-3 and TRBJ2-1, with D possibly matching TRBD1 (6 bases). The sequenced sample was blood. The source of this sequence is a young man in good health. CDR3 residues: CASSPKGRGINDEQFF. DNA of the CDR3: TGTGCCAGCAGCCCGAAGGGCAGGGGAATAAACGATGAGCAGTTCTTC.